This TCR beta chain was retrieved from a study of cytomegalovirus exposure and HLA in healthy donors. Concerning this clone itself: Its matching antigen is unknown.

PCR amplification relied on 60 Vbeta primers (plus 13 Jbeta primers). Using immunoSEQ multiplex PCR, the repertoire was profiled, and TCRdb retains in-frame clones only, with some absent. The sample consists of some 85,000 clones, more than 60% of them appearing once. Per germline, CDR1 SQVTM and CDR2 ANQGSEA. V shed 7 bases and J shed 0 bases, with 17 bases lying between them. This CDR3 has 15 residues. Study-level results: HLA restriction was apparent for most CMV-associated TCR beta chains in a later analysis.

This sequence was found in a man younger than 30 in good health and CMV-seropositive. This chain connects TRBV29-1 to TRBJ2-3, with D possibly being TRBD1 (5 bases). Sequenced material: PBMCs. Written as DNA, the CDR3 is TGCAGCGCCTGGCCCCAGGGATCTAGCACAGATACGCAGTATTTT. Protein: CSAWPQGSSTDTQYF.